These 5 T cell receptor beta chains came from one sample sequenced in a study of OX40 agonist ivuxolimab in advanced cancers. This table comes from immunoSEQ multiplex PCR, and its TCRdb copy is limited to in-frame clones, with some not included. The data show about 96,000 clones, 70% to 85% seen once. Source: CD4+ or CD8+ T cells sorted from blood, taken in a trial of the OX40 agonist ivuxolimab. The source is an adult with an advanced solid tumor such as melanoma, head and neck, liver or kidney cancer.

This clone has just one count. The chain is built from TRBV7-9 and TRBJ1-4, with 7 bases lining up with TRBD1. Germline V lookup: CDR1 SEHNR, CDR2 FQNEAQ (reference sequence). CDR3 size: 16 residues. Unmatched junction bases numbered 13, after V lost 5 bases and J lost 7 bases. This CDR3 reads CASSPGRQGYGEKLFF. CDR3 nucleotide sequence: TGTGCCAGCAGCCCAGGTAGACAGGGTTATGGTGAAAAACTGTTTTTT.

The V gene is TRBV5-6, the J gene TRBJ2-4, with D perhaps matching TRBD2 (6 bases). V was clipped by 2 bases and J by 6 bases, with 12 bases between them. CDR1 and CDR2 from the germline V gene are SGHDT and YYEEEE. This CDR3 spans 14 amino acids. This CDR3 is CASSFRDGGNIQYF. The CDR3 DNA follows: TGTGCCAGCAGCTTCAGGGACGGGGGAAACATTCAGTACTTC.

The chain employs TRBV5-4 and TRBJ1-1; D ambiguous. From germline, CDR1 is SGHNT and CDR2 YYREEE (reference sequence). Trimming removed 2 bases from V and 5 bases from J, with 13 bases in between. CDR3 size: 14 residues. The CDR3 protein is CASSFSTQKTEAFF. CDR3 nucleotides: TGTGCCAGCAGCTTCTCCACCCAGAAGACTGAAGCTTTCTTT.

V gene TRBV29-1 combines with J gene TRBJ2-6; D not resolved. With 4 bases removed from V and 4 bases from J, the gap between germline ends came to 8 bases. Germline assignment: CDR1 SQVTM and CDR2 ANQGSEA. The CDR3 runs to 13 residues. CDR3: CSVVERGANVLTF. DNA for the CDR3: TGCAGCGTTGTGGAGAGAGGGGCCAACGTCCTGACTTTC.

A single count supports this clone. The V gene is TRBV4-2, the J gene TRBJ2-2, with D possibly TRBD2 on 6 matching bases. The germline V gene encodes CDR1 LGHNA and CDR2 YNFKEQ. Trimming took 0 bases from V and 7 from J, leaving 18 bases between them. This CDR3 is built from 17 residues. In nucleotides, the CDR3 is TGTGCCAGCAGCCAAGATCCCGGGGGAGGATCTGGCGGGGAGCTGTTTTTT. Translated, it gives CASSQDPGGGSGGELFF.